The 20 T cell receptor beta chains below come from one sample, sequenced in a study of Ad26.COV2.S vaccination and SARS-CoV-2 variants. Treatment in this sample: some 20 received Ad26.COV2.S at low or high dose, single or two shots; about 5 received placebo; per-sample allocation not given. Day 63 following the first vaccine or placebo injection was when the samples were taken. Some clones are missing from TCRdb's copy, which holds only in-frame ones; the method was immunoSEQ multiplex PCR. The sample consists of 350,000 to 500,000 clones, about nine tenths of them appearing once. The sample was peripheral blood, taken in a trial of Ad26.COV2.S vaccine versus placebo. These receptors were taken from a person aged 18-60 years who received the Ad26.COV2.S COVID-19 vaccine or a placebo.

The chain is built from TRBV6-2 or TRBV6-3 and TRBJ2-1; D call uncertain. Germline loops: CDR1 MNHEY, CDR2 SVGEGT. This CDR3 comprises 16 residues. V was trimmed by 2 bases and J by 0 bases, leaving 11 bases between them. CDR3 sequence: CASSYLTGYSYNEQFF. CDR3 coding DNA: TGTGCCAGCAGTTACCTCACGGGTTACTCCTACAATGAGCAGTTCTTC.

This sequence joins TRBV25-1 and TRBJ1-6, with 9 positions matching TRBD1. Germline lookup yields CDR1 MGHDK and CDR2 SYGVNS. V dropped 3 bases and J dropped 9; count of bases not matched to a gene: 6. This CDR3 spans 15 amino acids. The CDR3 here is CASSDVGQGTSPLHF. The CDR3 DNA is TGTGCCAGCAGTGATGTAGGACAGGGGACTTCACCCCTCCACTTT.

This rearrangement joins TRBV28 to TRBJ1-2, with D possibly matching TRBD1 (5 bases). The germline V gene encodes CDR1 MDHEN and CDR2 SYDVKM. V lost 5 bases, J lost 7 bases, and 17 bases lay in between. The CDR3 totals 14 residues. CDR3 amino acids: CASSPRARLRGYTF. Here the CDR3 DNA reads TGTGCCAGCAGTCCCAGGGCTAGGCTTCGTGGCTACACCTTC.

The chain combines TRBV5-5 with TRBJ2-5, with D perhaps matching TRBD2 (6 bases). Trimming stripped 7 bases from V and 4 bases from J, with 14 bases between. The CDR3 runs to 13 residues. Germline loops: CDR1 SGHKS, CDR2 YYEKEE (reference sequence). The CDR3 bases are TGTGCCAGCTCCAGAGGAGGGAGAGAGACCCAGTACTTC. Translating gives CASSRGGRETQYF.

The chain combines TRBV6-2 or TRBV6-3 with TRBJ2-7; 7 bases are a match to TRBD1. Germline values: CDR1 MNHEY, CDR2 SVGEGT. V gave up 6 bases and J gave up 1 base; unmatched junction bases: 12. The CDR3 length is 16 residues. The CDR3 nucleotides read TGTGCCAGCAGCCTCGTTTTTGAGACAGGGTCCTACGAGCAGTACTTC. The encoded protein is CASSLVFETGSYEQYF.

The chain joins TRBV7-2 to TRBJ2-4; 7 positions agree with TRBD2. The CDR3 spans 15 residues. The germline CDR1 and CDR2 sequences are SGHTA and FQGNSA. Trimming at V came to 5 bases and at J to 9 bases, leaving 13 bases not matched to a gene. CDR3 amino acids: CASSPRGGRFGIQYF. The CDR3 nucleotides are TGTGCCAGCAGCCCCCGCGGGGGACGGTTCGGCATTCAGTACTTC.

CDR3 amino acids: CASSFAGGLGDTQYF. CDR3 sequence (DNA): TGTGCCAGCAGCTTTGCGGGAGGTCTGGGGGATACGCAGTATTTT. The chain links TRBV11-3 to TRBJ2-3, with 8 bases that match TRBD2. The trim removed 3 bases at V and 6 bases at J, leaving 8 bases unmatched. The CDR3 totals 15 residues. The germline gives CDR1 SGHNT, CDR2 YENEEA. Supplemented by reference TRBV11-3 and TRBJ2-3, the full variable domain reads EAGVVQSPRYKIIEKKQPVAFWCNPISGHNTLYWYLQNLGQGPELLIRYENEEAVDDSQLPKDRFSAERLKGVDSTLKIQPAELGDSAVYLCASSFAGGLGDTQYFGPGTRLTVL.

The genes are TRBV6-2 or TRBV6-3 and TRBJ2-5, with unresolved D. CDR1 is MNHEY, CDR2 SVGEGT, per germline. Trimming shortened V by 4 bases and J by 5 bases, and 11 bases separated the two germline ends. CDR3 length: 13 residues. The DNA of the CDR3 is TGTGCCAGCAGTTCCCACCCCTGGGAGACCCAGTACTTC. The encoded protein is CASSSHPWETQYF.

This chain joins TRBV2 and TRBJ2-1; D possibly uses TRBD1 or TRBD2 (5 bases each). The length of the CDR3 is 14 residues. V was shortened by 6 bases and J by 1 base, with 10 bases between the two germline ends. CDR1 SNHLY and CDR2 FYNNEI come from the germline V gene. The CDR3 spells CASRGRVSYNEQFF. In nucleotides, the CDR3 is TGTGCCAGCAGGGGGCGGGTGTCCTACAATGAGCAGTTCTTC. Using reference TRBV2 and TRBJ2-1 for the parts outside the CDR3, the full variable domain is EPEVTQTPSHQVTQMGQEVILRCVPISNHLYFYWYRQILGQKVEFLVSFYNNEISEKSEIFDDQFSVERPDGSNFTLKIRSTKLEDSAMYFCASRGRVSYNEQFFGPGTRLTVL.

The chain has TRBV9 and TRBJ1-4; TRBD1 might be the D (5 bases). Germline CDR1 reads SGDLS; CDR2 reads YYNGEE. V was trimmed by 4 bases and J by 1 base, leaving 11 bases between them. The CDR3 is made up of 15 amino acids. CDR3 loop: CASSPPGRTNEKLFF. For the CDR3, the DNA is TGTGCCAGCAGCCCCCCAGGGAGAACTAATGAAAAACTGTTTTTT.

DNA of the CDR3: TGTGCCGCCATCCCCGGGACTAGCGGGAGGATGGACGAGCAGTACTTC. This translates into CAAIPGTSGRMDEQYF. The chain combines TRBV6-4 with TRBJ2-7; the match to TRBD2 covers 15 bases. Germline CDR1 and CDR2: MRHNA and SNTAGT. The trim removed 11 bases at V and 5 bases at J, leaving 13 bases unmatched. The CDR3 is 16 amino acids.

This chain uses TRBV27 with TRBJ1-3; D is perhaps TRBD1 (6 bases). From germline, CDR1 is MNHEY and CDR2 SMNVEV (reference sequence). V was pared by 5 bases and J by 2 bases, with 13 bases between. The CDR3 totals 15 residues. CDR3 sequence: CASSIRGGPGNTIYF. CDR3 nucleotide sequence: TGTGCCAGCAGTATCCGTGGGGGGCCTGGAAACACCATATATTTT.

The CDR3 loop is CASSPGGVESPLHF. Here the CDR3 DNA reads TGTGCCAGCAGCCCAGGGGGCGTTGAATCACCCCTCCACTTT. The chain recombines TRBV9 with TRBJ1-6, with 8 bases fitting TRBD1. The CDR3 loop spans 14 amino acids. CDR1 SGDLS and CDR2 YYNGEE come from the germline V gene. With 4 bases clipped from V and 10 bases from J, the junction kept 7 bases outside the gene matches.

The chain has TRBV7-8 and TRBJ1-5; D may be TRBD1 (6 bases). The length of the CDR3 is 15 residues. In germline, CDR1 is SGHVS, CDR2 FQNEAQ. V was cut by 4 bases and J by 0 bases, with 10 bases left in between. The CDR3 DNA reads TGTGCCAGCAGCTCGCTAGGGGGTAGCAATCAGCCCCAGCATTTT. Translating it yields CASSSLGGSNQPQHF.

This chain joins TRBV14 and TRBJ2-7, with a possible D match to TRBD1 (5 bases). This CDR3 spans 14 amino acids. CDR1 is SGHDN, CDR2 FVKESK, per germline. Trimming took 1 base from V and 5 from J, leaving 12 bases between them. CDR3 DNA sequence: TGTGCCAGCAGCCAAGGGGGCATGGTAAACGAGCAGTACTTC. As protein: CASSQGGMVNEQYF.

V usage is TRBV6-1 and J usage is TRBJ2-1, with D possibly matching TRBD1 (5 bases). The V end lost 2 bases, the J end lost 10 bases, and 9 bases lay between the germline ends. The CDR3 is 12 amino acids. Germline-derived CDR1 and CDR2 are MNHNS and SASEGT. The CDR3 protein is CASSEPNREQFF. As DNA, the CDR3 is TGTGCCAGCAGTGAACCCAACAGGGAGCAGTTCTTC.

This chain links TRBV6-5 with TRBJ2-6; D uncertain. V lost 7 bases to trimming and J lost 0 bases, with 10 bases between them. CDR3 length: 15 residues. CDR1 and CDR2 (germline): MNHEY, SVGAGI. CDR3 DNA: TGTGCCAGCATCCAAAAGTCCTCTGGGGCCAACGTCCTGACTTTC. Translation gives CASIQKSSGANVLTF.

V gene TRBV28 combines with J gene TRBJ1-2, with D possibly being TRBD1 (5 bases). The V and J ends lost 4 bases and 6 bases respectively, with 15 bases between them. Germline CDR1 reads MDHEN; CDR2 reads SYDVKM. This CDR3 has 14 residues. The CDR3 sequence: CASSSGRSPHGYTF. In DNA form, the CDR3 reads TGTGCCAGCAGTTCAGGGAGGTCCCCCCATGGCTACACCTTC.

The J gene is TRBJ1-2, the V gene TRBV6-5; no reliable D call. Trimming removed 2 bases from V and 2 bases from J, with 6 bases in between. Per germline, CDR1 MNHEY and CDR2 SVGAGI. This CDR3 has 13 residues. The CDR3 nucleotides are TGTGCCAGCAGTTACACAAGCAACTATGGCTACACCTTC. Translating gives CASSYTSNYGYTF.

This sequence joins TRBV7-2 and TRBJ2-4, with D unclear. The germline V gene encodes CDR1 SGHTA and CDR2 FQGNSA. Trimming pared 5 bases from V and 1 base from J, leaving 9 bases between. This CDR3 comprises 14 residues. In DNA form, the CDR3 reads TGTGCCAGCAGCCTCACCTATGCCAAAAACATTCAGTACTTC. Translation: CASSLTYAKNIQYF.